This record looks at one TCR beta chain sequence and its context. These data come from a study of blood T cell repertoires in COVID-19. Turning to the study itself: The analysed material was cDNA or gDNA that came from T cells, B-cell-depleted T cells, or PBMCs.

Adults between roughly 18 and 89 years of age took part from fewer than 30 US areas. What the recovered Cohort 3 donors had was two negative PCRs, clearance, or symptom resolution. The length of the CDR3 is 20 residues. Germline trimming cut 0 bases from V and 0 bases from J; bases unmatched to any gene: 10. Germline V CDR1 and CDR2: SGHNT, YENEEA. In the source study's methods: Scientists estimated how many nucleated cells there were by amplifying reference gene primers. Method: immunoSEQ multiplex PCR; TCRdb's copy keeps in-frame clones and lacks some. The V and J calls and clone size are taken from that table; D and trimming were inferred from the DNA. The sample gives fewer than 350,000 clones, approximately 89% of which show up once; roughly a tenth is in the top ten.

The sample taken for sequencing was PBMCs or T cells enriched from blood (not recorded which). The genes are TRBV11-3 and TRBJ2-1; TRBD2 aligns across 11 bases. This TCR was sampled from a middle-aged woman who had recovered from COVID-19. The CDR3 DNA follows: TGTGCCAGCAGCTTAGAGGAGGGGGGGACTAGCGGTTACTCCTACAATGAGCAGTTCTTC. As protein: CASSLEEGGTSGYSYNEQFF.